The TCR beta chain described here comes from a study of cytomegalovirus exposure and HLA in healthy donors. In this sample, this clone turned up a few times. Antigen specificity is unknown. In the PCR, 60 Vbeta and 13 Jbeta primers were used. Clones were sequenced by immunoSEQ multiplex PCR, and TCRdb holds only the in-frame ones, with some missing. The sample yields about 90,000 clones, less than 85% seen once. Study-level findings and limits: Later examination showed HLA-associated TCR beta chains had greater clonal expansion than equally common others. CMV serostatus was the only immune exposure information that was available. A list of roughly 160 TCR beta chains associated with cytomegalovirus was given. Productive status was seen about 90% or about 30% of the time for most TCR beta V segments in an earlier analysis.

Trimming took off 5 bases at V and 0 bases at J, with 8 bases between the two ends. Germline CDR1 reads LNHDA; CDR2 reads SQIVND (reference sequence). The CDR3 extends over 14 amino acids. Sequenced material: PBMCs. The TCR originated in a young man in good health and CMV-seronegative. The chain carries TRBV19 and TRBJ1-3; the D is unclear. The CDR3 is CASSLSNSGNTIYF. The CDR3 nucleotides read TGTGCCAGTAGTCTGTCTAACTCTGGAAACACCATATATTTT. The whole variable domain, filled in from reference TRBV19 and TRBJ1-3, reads DGGITQSPKYLFRKEGQNVTLSCEQNLNHDAMYWYRQDPGQGLRLIYYSQIVNDFQKGDIAEGYSVSREKKESFPLTVTSAQKNPTAFYLCASSLSNSGNTIYFGEGSWLTVV.